This T cell receptor beta chain comes out of a study of T cell repertoires in cytomegalovirus infection. As for the study in general: Based on public TCR beta signatures, there were indications of CMV infection and of a matching HLA type. General study results and limits: In two of eight donors, the top clonotype was HLA-C-restricted CMV-specific.

V lost 1 base and J 1 base, leaving 7 bases between the germline ends. Germline V gene lookup returns CDR1 MNHEY and CDR2 SMNVEV (reference sequence). The length of the CDR3 is 14 residues. About this clonotype itself: Its antigen is unidentified.

From the reads, TCRdb called clonotypes with MiXCR, one entry per CDR3 protein. Counted here are nearly 550,000 distinct CDR3 sequences, approximately 15% occurring once; the ten biggest clones make up under 30%. The chain employs TRBV27 and TRBJ2-5; D is unclear. The TCR originated in a human donor in good health (CMV status not recorded). Some clones in this sample may be carry-over from other donors' samples. What was sequenced was CD8+ T cells from PBMCs. CDR3 sequence: CASSLFRTQETQYF. CDR3 DNA sequence: TGTGCCAGCAGTTTATTCCGGACCCAAGAGACCCAGTACTTC.